This record covers a single TCR beta chain. Random hexamers primed reverse transcription of 0.5 to 1 ug RNA. Using its own MiXCR run on the immunoSEQ multiplex PCR reads, TCRdb lists one record per CDR3 protein. The data hold some 190,000 distinct CDR3 sequences, with 85% to 95% observed a single time. The sample originates from a study of CD8 T cells in Susac syndrome. Germline values: CDR1 SQVTM, CDR2 ANQGSEA. CDR3 size: 13 residues. With 0 bases clipped from V and 6 bases from J, the junction kept 3 bases outside the gene matches. This receptor was obtained from a human donor in good health. The J gene is TRBJ1-2, the V gene TRBV29-1, with TRBD1 matching over 8 bases. Source material: CD4+ T cells from PBMCs. CDR3 amino acids: CSVEDETGDGYTF. CDR3 bases: TGCAGCGTTGAAGATGAGACAGGGGATGGCTACACCTTC. The full variable domain, its missing parts supplied by reference TRBV29-1 and TRBJ1-2, is SAVISQKPSRDICQRGTSLTIQCQVDSQVTMMFWYRQQPGQSLTLIATANQGSEATYESGFVIDKFPISRPNLTFSTLTVSNMSPEDSSIYLCSVEDETGDGYTFGSGTRLTVV.